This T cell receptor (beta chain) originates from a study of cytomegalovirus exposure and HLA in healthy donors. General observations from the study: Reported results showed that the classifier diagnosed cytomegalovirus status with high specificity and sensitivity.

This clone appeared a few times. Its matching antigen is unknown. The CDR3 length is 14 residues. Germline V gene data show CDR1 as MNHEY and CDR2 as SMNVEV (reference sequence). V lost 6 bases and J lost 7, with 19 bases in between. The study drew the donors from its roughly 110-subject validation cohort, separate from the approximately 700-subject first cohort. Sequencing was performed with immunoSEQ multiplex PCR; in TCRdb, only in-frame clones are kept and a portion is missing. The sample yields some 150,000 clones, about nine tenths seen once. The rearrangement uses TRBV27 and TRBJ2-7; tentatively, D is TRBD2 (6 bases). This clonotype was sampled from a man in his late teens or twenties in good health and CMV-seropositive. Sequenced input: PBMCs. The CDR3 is CASRRHGDSLEQYF. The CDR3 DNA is TGTGCCAGCAGACGCCACGGGGACTCTCTGGAGCAGTACTTC.